This entry features one T cell receptor beta chain sequence. The repertoire was sequenced with immunoSEQ multiplex PCR; TCRdb's copy has only in-frame clones and lacks some. The sample records around 67,000 clones, about 92% being singletons. This sample is part of a study of T cell changes during pregnancy in multiple sclerosis. The germline V gene encodes CDR1 LNHDA and CDR2 SQIVND (reference sequence). Trimming took 1 base from V and 1 from J, leaving 7 bases between them. This CDR3 has 14 amino acids. V is TRBV19 and J is TRBJ1-1; the D is unclear. The sample in question was peripheral blood, obtained in the first trimester of pregnancy. The sequence came from a female donor with multiple sclerosis, enrolled in a pregnancy study. The CDR3 DNA is TGTGCCAGTAGTATAGGGCCGTCGAACACTGAAGCTTTCTTT. Translating gives CASSIGPSNTEAFF.